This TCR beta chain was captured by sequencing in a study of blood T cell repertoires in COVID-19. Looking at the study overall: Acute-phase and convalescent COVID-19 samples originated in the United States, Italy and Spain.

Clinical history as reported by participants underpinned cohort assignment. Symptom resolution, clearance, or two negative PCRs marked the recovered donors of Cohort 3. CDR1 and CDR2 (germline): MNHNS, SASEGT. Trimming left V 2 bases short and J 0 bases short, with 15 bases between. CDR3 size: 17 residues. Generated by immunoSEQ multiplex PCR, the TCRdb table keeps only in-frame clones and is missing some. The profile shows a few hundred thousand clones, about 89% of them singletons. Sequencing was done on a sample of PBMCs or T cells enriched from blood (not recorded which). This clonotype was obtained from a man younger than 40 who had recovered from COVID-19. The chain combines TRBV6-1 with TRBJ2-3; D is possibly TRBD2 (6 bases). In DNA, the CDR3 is TGTGCCAGCAGTGAAAGGGTAAGCGGGCCTAGCACAGATACGCAGTATTTT. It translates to CASSERVSGPSTDTQYF.